The T cell receptor beta chain described here comes from a study of blood T cell repertoires in COVID-19 (dated by TCRdb to 2020 to 2021). Background for the entire study: Samples from collaborators originated in the United States, Italy and Spain and spanned both the acute and convalescent phases of COVID-19. The samples were drawn from the first 160 participants of the ongoing ImmuneRACE study and from 1,254 subjects provided by 6 global collaborators. The sample metadata nearly always contained a de-identified subject ID, COVID-19 status, age in years and sex. The material from the prospective study consisted of cDNA or gDNA derived from T cells, B-cell-depleted T cells, or PBMCs. The dataset comprised deeply sampled blood TCRbeta repertoires from subjects exposed to, actively infected with, or recovered from COVID-19. The repertoires were released in a freely available public database meant as a resource for research on the immune response to SARS-CoV-2. Where HLA class I and class II types were available, the types were taken from metadata supplied by the sample provider, not from assay-based typing. Points the paper makes about the study in general: How much clinical and demographic metadata was included differed by source and by participant, and the metadata was provided uncurated.

The germline V gene (reference sequence) sets CDR1 to GTSNPN and CDR2 to SVGIG. The CDR3 goes from the cysteine to the phenylalanine over 14 residues. Left in the record is the CDR3 DNA by itself, 42 bases read in frame from the first base. V was cut back by 0 bases and J by 2 bases, leaving a gap of 10 bases between them. About this clone itself: The antigen this receptor binds is unknown. Per-nucleotide qualities are absent, and no much larger clonotype sits a single base away.

TCRbeta CDR3 regions were amplified from genomic DNA by means of the immunoSEQ Assay, a bias-controlled multiplex PCR. Concerning the study's data processing: The number of nucleated cells in each sample was estimated from the amplification of reference gene primers within the assay. To quantify the absolute abundance of each unique TCRbeta CDR3 rearrangement, sequence reads were collapsed and filtered. For each sample, productive Simpson clonality was calculated as the square root of Simpson's diversity index across productive rearrangements. The source is immuneACCESS, and TCRdb retained only in-frame sequences with V and J called. Part of the clones is not carried over; for the studies checked, unresolved V genes explain less than half of this, and the remainder is unexplained. The DNA was the basis for D and trimming; V, J and clone size are from that table. Recorded for this sample are approximately 200,000 clones; more than 65% of them occurred a single time. The ten largest clones capture 2% to 2.5% of the sample.

The collaborating institutions used their own protocols to collect whole blood in K2EDTA tubes. For TCRbeta analysis, collaborator samples were shipped as frozen whole blood, as isolated PBMCs, or as DNA extracted from either sample type. This receptor was obtained from a woman aged 60 to 75 with acute or convalescent COVID-19. The sequenced sample consisted of peripheral blood. Recombination joined TRBV30 with TRBJ1-2; the D segment could be TRBD1, given 5 matching bases. The nucleotides read TGTGCCTGGAGTGTGCGGGGGGGAAACTATGGCTACACCTTC. Its translation reads: CAWSVRGGNYGYTF. Beyond the CDR3, the reference TRBV30 and TRBJ1-2 genes provide the residues; the full variable domain reads: SQTIHQWPATLVQPVGSPLSLECTVEGTSNPNLYWYRQAAGRGLQLLFYSVGIGQISSEVPQNLSASRPQDRQFILSSKKLLLSDSGFYLCAWSVRGGNYGYTFGSGTRLTVV.